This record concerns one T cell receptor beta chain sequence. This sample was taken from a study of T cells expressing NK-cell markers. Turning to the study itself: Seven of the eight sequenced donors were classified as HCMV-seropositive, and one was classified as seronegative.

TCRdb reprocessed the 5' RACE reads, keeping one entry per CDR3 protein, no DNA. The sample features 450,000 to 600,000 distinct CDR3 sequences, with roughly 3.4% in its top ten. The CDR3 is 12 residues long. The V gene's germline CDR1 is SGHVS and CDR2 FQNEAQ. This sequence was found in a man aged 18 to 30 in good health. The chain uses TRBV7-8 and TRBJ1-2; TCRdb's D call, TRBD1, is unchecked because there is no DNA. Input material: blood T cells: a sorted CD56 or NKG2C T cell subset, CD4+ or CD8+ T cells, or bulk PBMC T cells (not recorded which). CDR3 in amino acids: CASSPRTGGYTF. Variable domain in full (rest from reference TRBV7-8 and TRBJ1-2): GAGVSQSPRYKVAKRGQDVALRCDPISGHVSLFWYQQALGQGPEFLTYFQNEAQLDKSGLPSDRFFAERPEGSVSTLKIQRTQQEDSAVYLCASSPRTGGYTFGSGTRLTVV.